These T cell receptor beta chains were read from a single sample in a study of shared clonotypes between healthy human individuals. The data were produced by immunoSEQ multiplex PCR, yet TCRdb's version contains in-frame clones alone and is incomplete. Altogether around 2.5 million clones are present, 90% to 95% being singletons, with the ten largest covering around 0.4%. Sequenced material: naive CD4+ T cells from PBMCs. The receptor source for this set is a man between 18 and 29 years old in good health. Some clones in this sample may be carry-over from other donors' samples. The CDR3 runs from the conserved cysteine through the conserved F or W. Each record gives: J gene, D gene, V gene, CDR3 length, clone size, CDR3 protein, CDR3 DNA. The D gene is left open where the match is weak. Part of the rows lack a size; the others show once, few, many or a class for expanded clones.

J gene: TRBJ1-1
D gene: -
V gene: TRBV6-5
CDR3 length: 14
clone size: -
CDR3 protein: CASSMGPMNTEAFF
CDR3 DNA: TGTGCCAGCAGTATGGGACCCATGAACACTGAAGCTTTCTTT

J gene: TRBJ1-4
D gene: TRBD1
V gene: TRBV25-1
CDR3 length: 15
clone size: -
CDR3 protein: CASSGDRVMGEKLFF
CDR3 DNA: TGTGCCAGCAGTGGAGACAGGGTTATGGGTGAAAAACTGTTTTTT

J gene: TRBJ2-5
D gene: -
V gene: TRBV6-6
CDR3 length: 16
clone size: -
CDR3 protein: CASTGTWGRDGETQYF
CDR3 DNA: TGTGCCAGCACCGGAACGTGGGGGCGGGATGGGGAGACCCAGTACTTC

J gene: TRBJ1-1
D gene: -
V gene: TRBV29-1
CDR3 length: 15
clone size: once
CDR3 protein: CSGRQDYLRNTEAFF
CDR3 DNA: TGCAGCGGGAGACAGGATTACCTTAGGAACACTGAAGCTTTCTTT

J gene: TRBJ1-1
D gene: -
V gene: TRBV19
CDR3 length: 14
clone size: -
CDR3 protein: CASSRRDQNTEAFF
CDR3 DNA: TGTGCCAGTAGTCGCCGGGACCAGAACACTGAAGCTTTCTTT

J gene: TRBJ1-5
D gene: TRBD1
V gene: TRBV27
CDR3 length: 14
clone size: -
CDR3 protein: CASSSRQGIQPQHF
CDR3 DNA: TGTGCCAGCAGTTCCCGACAGGGGATTCAGCCCCAGCATTTT

J gene: TRBJ1-4
D gene: -
V gene: TRBV18
CDR3 length: 15
clone size: -
CDR3 protein: CASSPRSGSNEKLFF
CDR3 DNA: TGTGCCAGCTCACCCCGGTCCGGCTCTAATGAAAAACTGTTTTTT

J gene: TRBJ1-2
D gene: TRBD1
V gene: TRBV28
CDR3 length: 13
clone size: -
CDR3 protein: CASSSQGGFGYTF
CDR3 DNA: TGTGCCAGCAGTTCCCAGGGGGGGTTCGGCTACACCTTC

J gene: TRBJ2-2
D gene: TRBD1
V gene: TRBV7-2
CDR3 length: 16
clone size: once
CDR3 protein: CASSSLGTGVRGELFF
CDR3 DNA: TGTGCCAGCAGCTCCCTAGGGACAGGGGTTCGCGGGGAGCTGTTTTTT

J gene: TRBJ2-1
D gene: TRBD2
V gene: TRBV28
CDR3 length: 14
clone size: -
CDR3 protein: CASKLAGGRDEQFF
CDR3 DNA: TGTGCCAGCAAACTAGCGGGAGGGCGGGATGAGCAGTTCTTC

J gene: TRBJ2-1
D gene: -
V gene: TRBV15
CDR3 length: 15
clone size: once
CDR3 protein: CATSSGPTSYNEQFF
CDR3 DNA: TGTGCCACCAGCTCAGGGCCAACCTCGTACAATGAGCAGTTCTTC

J gene: TRBJ2-5
D gene: -
V gene: TRBV5-1
CDR3 length: 15
clone size: -
CDR3 protein: CASSFRHRDQETQYF
CDR3 DNA: TGCGCCAGCAGCTTTAGGCACAGGGACCAAGAGACCCAGTACTTC

J gene: TRBJ2-5
D gene: TRBD2
V gene: TRBV5-4
CDR3 length: 15
clone size: -
CDR3 protein: CASSSLAGDGETQYF
CDR3 DNA: TGTGCCAGCAGCTCCCTAGCGGGAGACGGAGAGACCCAGTACTTC

J gene: TRBJ2-7
D gene: TRBD2
V gene: TRBV5-1
CDR3 length: 14
clone size: once
CDR3 protein: CASSLTSGPYEQYF
CDR3 DNA: TGCGCCAGCAGCTTGACTAGCGGCCCCTACGAGCAGTACTTC

J gene: TRBJ2-1
D gene: TRBD1
V gene: TRBV27
CDR3 length: 16
clone size: -
CDR3 protein: CASSSPDRDPLNEQFF
CDR3 DNA: TGTGCCAGCAGTTCCCCGGACAGGGACCCCCTCAATGAGCAGTTCTTC

J gene: TRBJ1-1
D gene: -
V gene: TRBV5-1
CDR3 length: 15
clone size: -
CDR3 protein: CASSLIQGMNTEAFF
CDR3 DNA: TGCGCCAGCAGCTTGATCCAGGGCATGAACACTGAAGCTTTCTTT

J gene: TRBJ2-2
D gene: TRBD1
V gene: TRBV5-1
CDR3 length: 15
clone size: once
CDR3 protein: CASRDPGQGTGELFF
CDR3 DNA: TGCGCCAGCAGGGACCCGGGACAGGGCACCGGGGAGCTGTTTTTT

J gene: TRBJ1-5
D gene: -
V gene: TRBV7-2
CDR3 length: 18
clone size: -
CDR3 protein: CASSLALSGLLSNQPQHF
CDR3 DNA: TGTGCCAGCAGCTTAGCGCTCTCGGGGCTCTTGAGCAATCAGCCCCAGCATTTT

J gene: TRBJ2-5
D gene: -
V gene: TRBV5-1
CDR3 length: 17
clone size: -
CDR3 protein: CASSPVALTAKWETQYF
CDR3 DNA: TGCGCCAGCAGCCCCGTAGCCCTGACGGCGAAGTGGGAGACCCAGTACTTC

J gene: TRBJ1-1
D gene: TRBD1
V gene: TRBV14
CDR3 length: 13
clone size: -
CDR3 protein: CASRLQGVTEAFF
CDR3 DNA: TGTGCCAGCAGACTGCAGGGGGTCACTGAAGCTTTCTTT

J gene: TRBJ2-7
D gene: -
V gene: TRBV10-3
CDR3 length: 16
clone size: -
CDR3 protein: CAISEFGERANYEQYF
CDR3 DNA: TGTGCCATCAGTGAGTTCGGCGAGCGGGCTAACTACGAGCAGTACTTC